The 29 T cell receptor beta chains presented below share a single source sample, sequenced in a study of blood T cell repertoires in COVID-19. Generated by immunoSEQ multiplex PCR, the TCRdb table keeps only in-frame clones and is missing some. Here the sample spans about 100,000 clones, around 91% being singletons. The sample was peripheral blood. The receptors come from a woman older than 75 with acute or convalescent COVID-19.

This clone was recorded a few times. This chain connects TRBV6-5 to TRBJ2-5, with a weak D call TRBD1 (5 bases). With 8 bases removed from V and 5 bases from J, the gap between germline ends came to 18 bases. Germline V lookup: CDR1 MNHEY, CDR2 SVGAGI. The CDR3 is 14 amino acids. In DNA, the CDR3 is TGTGCCAGCCATGCCACAGGTCCCGTGGAGACCCAGTACTTC. It encodes CASHATGPVETQYF.

The rearrangement links TRBV12-5 to TRBJ2-7, with 8 bases aligning to TRBD1. CDR1 and CDR2 from the germline V gene are LGHNT and FRNRAP. The CDR3 contains 16 residues. The ends lost 5 bases at V and 0 bases at J; junction bases unmatched: 9. The CDR3 sequence is CASGPTGQGSSYEQYF. The CDR3 region has the DNA TGTGCTAGTGGTCCCACAGGACAGGGAAGCTCCTACGAGCAGTACTTC.

This chain connects TRBV6-6 to TRBJ1-2; D gene unclear. Trimming took off 6 bases at V and 8 bases at J, with 10 bases between the two ends. The CDR3 loop spans 11 amino acids. Germline V lookup: CDR1 MNHNY, CDR2 SVGAGI (reference sequence). CDR3 residues: CASSVIGGYTF. The DNA of the CDR3 is TGTGCCAGCAGCGTAATCGGGGGCTACACCTTC.

The chain links TRBV30 to TRBJ2-7, with D possibly TRBD2 on 5 matching bases. The length of the CDR3 is 12 residues. V lost 0 bases, J lost 3 bases, and 6 bases lay in between. In germline, CDR1 is GTSNPN, CDR2 SVGIG (reference sequence). In DNA, the CDR3 is TGTGCCTGGAGTGTGGGGAGCTACGAGCAGTACTTC. Its translation is CAWSVGSYEQYF.

The chain has TRBV30 and TRBJ2-7; 9 bases are shared with TRBD1. CDR1 and CDR2 from the germline V gene are GTSNPN and SVGIG (reference sequence). This CDR3 contains 13 residues. V shed 7 bases and J 1 base; nucleotides not matched to a gene: 5. CDR3 bases: TGTGCCTCGTTTGGGACAGGGTCCTACGAGCAGTACTTC. It specifies CASFGTGSYEQYF.

The V gene is TRBV7-8, the J gene TRBJ1-6; D is unclear. The germline CDR1 and CDR2 sequences are SGHVS and FQNEAQ. The CDR3 totals 16 residues. V dropped 1 base and J dropped 10 bases, with 17 bases sitting between them. The CDR3 sequence is CASSLGQLTELSPLHF. The CDR3 coding sequence is TGTGCCAGCAGCTTAGGTCAGTTGACTGAGTTGTCACCCCTCCACTTT.

The chain couples TRBV5-1 to TRBJ2-1; possible D gene TRBD1, 5 bases. Between the trimmed V and J ends, which lost 4 bases and 4 bases, there was a span of 9 bases. From germline, CDR1 is SGHRS and CDR2 YFSETQ. This CDR3 has 13 amino acids. The CDR3 loop is CASSRGQYNEQFF. Here the CDR3 DNA reads TGCGCCAGCAGCCGCGGACAATACAATGAGCAGTTCTTC.

The V and J genes are TRBV3-1 (or the pseudogene TRBV3-2) and TRBJ2-1; a possible D gene is TRBD1 (6 bases). The V gene lost 0 bases and the J gene lost 12 bases, with 15 bases spanning the gap. In germline, CDR1 is LGHDT, CDR2 YNNKEL (reference sequence). The CDR3 runs to 14 residues. The CDR3 nucleotides are TGTGCCAGCAGCCAAGATCAGACAGGTCGTAGGCAGTTCTTC. Amino acids: CASSQDQTGRRQFF.

The CDR3 coding sequence is TGTGCCAGCTCATTTATACGGGGTGATAATGAAAAACTGTTTTTT. Protein sequence: CASSFIRGDNEKLFF. The chain has TRBV27 and TRBJ1-4; D is undetermined. Trimming cost V 8 bases and J 4 bases, with 17 bases left between them. This CDR3 is 15 amino acids long. CDR1 MNHEY and CDR2 SMNVEV come from the germline V gene (reference sequence). The full variable domain, with the rest looked up from reference TRBV27 and TRBJ1-4, is EAQVTQNPRYLITVTGKKLTVTCSQNMNHEYMSWYRQDPGLGLRQIYYSMNVEVTDKGDVPEGYKVSRKEKRNFPLILESPSPNQTSLYFCASSFIRGDNEKLFFGSGTQLSVL.

The V and J genes are TRBV14 and TRBJ1-2; possibly TRBD1 for D (5 bases). CDR1 and CDR2 (germline): SGHDN, FVKESK. This CDR3 is 14 amino acids long. The ends were cut back, 0 bases at V and 6 bases at J, with 11 bases in the middle. CDR3 residues: CASSQDPGGNGYTF. The CDR3 DNA is TGTGCCAGCAGCCAAGATCCGGGGGGGAATGGCTACACCTTC.

The chain joins TRBV5-5 to TRBJ2-3; D possibly corresponds to TRBD1 (6 bases). CDR3 length: 16 amino acids. Germline assignment: CDR1 SGHKS and CDR2 YYEKEE (reference sequence). The ends were cut back, 3 bases at V and 0 bases at J, with 14 bases in the middle. CDR3 sequence (DNA): TGTGCCAGCAGCTGGGGGCGGGCCCCTAGCACAGATACGCAGTATTTT. Translating it yields CASSWGRAPSTDTQYF. Together with reference TRBV5-5 and TRBJ2-3, the CDR3 gives the full variable domain: DAGVTQSPTHLIKTRGQQVTLRCSPISGHKSVSWYQQVLGQGPQFIFQYYEKEERGRGNFPDRFSARQFPNYSSELNVNALLLGDSALYLCASSWGRAPSTDTQYFGPGTRLTVL.

This chain uses TRBV29-1 with TRBJ1-2; D unresolved. The CDR3 is made up of 14 amino acids. Germline assignment: CDR1 SQVTM and CDR2 ANQGSEA. V shed 2 bases and J shed 0 bases, with 10 bases lying between them. The CDR3 here is CSVESDTANYGYTF. The CDR3, as DNA: TGCAGCGTTGAATCCGACACAGCTAACTATGGCTACACCTTC.

The rearrangement uses TRBV10-3 and TRBJ2-5; 8 bases fit TRBD2. This CDR3 is 15 amino acids long. The V gene's germline CDR1 is ENHRY and CDR2 SYGVKD. Trimming removed 6 bases from V and 2 bases from J; junction bases left unmatched: 8. Here the CDR3 DNA reads TGTGCCATCAGCGAATCCGGGACTAGGCAAGAGACCCAGTACTTC. Its translation is CAISESGTRQETQYF.

The rearrangement links TRBV7-9 to TRBJ1-1, with a weak D call TRBD1 (6 bases). This CDR3 is 18 amino acids long. The V and J ends lost 1 base and 4 bases respectively, with 22 bases between them. Germline CDR1 is SEHNR and CDR2 is FQNEAQ (reference sequence). The CDR3 DNA reads TGTGCCAGCAGCTTAGACGGAAGCCTACAGGGCCGTGGCACTGAAGCTTTCTTT. It encodes CASSLDGSLQGRGTEAFF. The variable domain in full, completed from reference TRBV7-9 and TRBJ1-1, reads DTGVSQNPRHKITKRGQNVTFRCDPISEHNRLYWYRQTLGQGPEFLTYFQNEAQLEKSRLLSDRFSAERPKGSFSTLEIQRTEQGDSAMYLCASSLDGSLQGRGTEAFFGQGTRLTVV.

The rearrangement links TRBV7-9 to TRBJ2-5; TRBD2 aligns across 8 bases. The CDR3 has 16 residues. Germline V gene data show CDR1 as SEHNR and CDR2 as FQNEAQ (reference sequence). V trimming: 2 bases; J trimming: 3 bases; junction bases outside the gene matches: 8. The CDR3 nucleotides read TGTGCCAGCAGCTTACCGGCGGGGGGCTTAAAAGAGACCCAGTACTTC. Translation: CASSLPAGGLKETQYF.

The V and J genes are TRBV6-6 and TRBJ2-7; 7 bases align to TRBD1. CDR3 length equals 15 residues. The ends lost 0 bases at V and 4 bases at J; junction bases unmatched: 6. Germline V gene sequence: CDR1 MNHNY, CDR2 SVGAGI (reference sequence). The CDR3 reads CASSYSLDRAYEQYF. Written as DNA, the CDR3 is TGTGCCAGCAGTTACTCGCTTGACAGGGCATACGAGCAGTACTTC.

DNA for the CDR3: TGTGCCAGCTCGTCGGACAGCCTCGAGCAGTACTTC. Protein product: CASSSDSLEQYF. This chain connects TRBV18 to TRBJ2-7; a possible D gene is TRBD1 (6 bases). Looked up from germline, CDR1 is KGHSH and CDR2 is LQKENI. V gave up 6 bases and J gave up 6 bases, with 12 bases separating them. CDR3 length: 12 residues.

The V call is TRBV6-6, the J call TRBJ1-3, with TRBD1 matching over 7 bases. The CDR3 contains 14 residues. Germline V gene data show CDR1 as MNHNY and CDR2 as SVGAGI (reference sequence). The V segment lost 6 bases and the J segment 2 bases; nucleotides outside the gene matches: 4. Here the CDR3 DNA reads TGTGCCAGCAGACCCACAGGGGCTGGAAACACCATATATTTT. Translated, it gives CASRPTGAGNTIYF.

The CDR3 region has the DNA TGTGCCAGCAGCTTAGGGCAGGGGGAAATCGTCGGTAATGAGCAGTTCTTC. Amino acid sequence: CASSLGQGEIVGNEQFF. The J gene is TRBJ2-1, the V gene TRBV7-9; 7 bases are shared with TRBD1. The ends lost 1 base at V and 7 bases at J; junction bases unmatched: 13. The germline CDR1 and CDR2 sequences are SEHNR and FQNEAQ (reference sequence). This CDR3 comprises 17 residues.

The J gene is TRBJ1-5, the V gene TRBV19; D not resolved. This CDR3 is 14 amino acids long. CDR1 and CDR2 (germline): LNHDA, SQIVND (reference sequence). Trimming left V 5 bases short and J 4 bases short, with 12 bases between. CDR3 coding DNA: TGTGCCAGTAGTGCAATCCGGGGTAATCAGCCCCAGCATTTT. Translated, it gives CASSAIRGNQPQHF.

The chain uses TRBV28 and TRBJ2-6, with D uncertain. Germline CDR1 and CDR2: MDHEN and SYDVKM. Between the trimmed V and J ends, which lost 5 bases and 4 bases, there was a span of 9 bases. The CDR3 has 14 amino acids. The CDR3 DNA sequence: TGTGCCAGCAGTCTCCCCCCCGGGGCCAACGTCCTGACTTTC. It encodes CASSLPPGANVLTF.

CDR3 sequence reads: CATSRGGGKETQYF. As DNA, the CDR3 is TGTGCCACCAGCAGAGGAGGGGGAAAAGAGACCCAGTACTTC. The gene calls are TRBV15 and TRBJ2-5, with D possibly matching TRBD1 (6 bases). The CDR3 has 14 residues. The germline V and J ends were trimmed by 1 base and 3 bases, with 9 bases remaining between them. CDR1 is LNHNV, CDR2 YYDKDF, per germline (reference sequence).

V usage is TRBV12-3 or TRBV12-4 and J usage is TRBJ1-1, with TRBD1 as a possible D gene (6 bases). Trimming left V 6 bases short and J 12 bases short, with 14 bases between. CDR3 length equals 11 residues. The CDR3 here is CASRQGWVTFF. Written as DNA, the CDR3 is TGTGCCAGCAGACAGGGTTGGGTAACTTTCTTT.

The rearrangement links TRBV14 to TRBJ2-1; D may be TRBD1 (6 bases). Trimming removed 0 bases from V and 4 bases from J, with 10 bases in between. Germline CDR1 SGHDN, CDR2 FVKESK. The CDR3 covers 15 residues. Here the CDR3 DNA reads TGTGCCAGCAGCCAAGACCAGGGGATTTACAATGAGCAGTTCTTC. This codes for CASSQDQGIYNEQFF.

The rearrangement uses TRBV9 and TRBJ2-7; 7 bases agree with TRBD2. CDR3 length equals 17 residues. Germline V gene data show CDR1 as SGDLS and CDR2 as YYNGEE. J was trimmed by 5 bases and V by 3 bases; bases with no gene match: 17. CDR3 amino acids: CASSDPTGGVALNEQYF. Written as DNA, the CDR3 is TGTGCCAGCAGCGACCCAACTGGGGGGGTAGCCTTAAACGAGCAGTACTTC.

This sequence joins TRBV7-3 and TRBJ1-1, with D tentatively TRBD1 (5 bases). Trimming shortened V by 2 bases and J by 5 bases, and 12 bases separated the two germline ends. The CDR3 covers 14 residues. CDR1 is SGHTA and CDR2 is FQGTGA in the germline V gene. The CDR3 region is CASSLVGDVTEAFF. DNA of the CDR3: TGTGCCAGCAGCTTAGTAGGGGATGTGACTGAAGCTTTCTTT.

The rearrangement joins TRBV6-5 to TRBJ1-1, with D perhaps TRBD1 (5 bases). This CDR3 comprises 13 residues. V was cut by 8 bases and J by 1 base, with 11 bases left in between. Germline loops: CDR1 MNHEY, CDR2 SVGAGI. This CDR3 reads CASFGGRNTEAFF. For the CDR3, the DNA is TGTGCCAGCTTCGGGGGAAGGAACACTGAAGCTTTCTTT.

The chain couples TRBV18 to TRBJ1-2; TRBD1 is a possible D gene (5 bases). This CDR3 comprises 16 residues. With 3 bases removed from V and 6 bases from J, the gap between germline ends came to 20 bases. The V gene's germline CDR1 is KGHSH and CDR2 LQKENI. DNA for the CDR3: TGTGCCAGCTCACCGCTGCAGGGAGGTTATACCGATGGCTACACCTTC. Amino acids: CASSPLQGGYTDGYTF.

This chain joins TRBV5-1 and TRBJ1-1; 11 nucleotides align to TRBD1. This CDR3 comprises 20 residues. The V gene's germline CDR1 is SGHRS and CDR2 YFSETQ. The V and J ends lost 1 base and 3 bases, in that order; junction bases with no gene match: 17. This CDR3 is CASSLKDRTGGYLRDTEAFF. The CDR3 DNA is TGCGCCAGCAGCTTGAAGGATCGGACAGGGGGCTATCTTCGGGACACTGAAGCTTTCTTT.